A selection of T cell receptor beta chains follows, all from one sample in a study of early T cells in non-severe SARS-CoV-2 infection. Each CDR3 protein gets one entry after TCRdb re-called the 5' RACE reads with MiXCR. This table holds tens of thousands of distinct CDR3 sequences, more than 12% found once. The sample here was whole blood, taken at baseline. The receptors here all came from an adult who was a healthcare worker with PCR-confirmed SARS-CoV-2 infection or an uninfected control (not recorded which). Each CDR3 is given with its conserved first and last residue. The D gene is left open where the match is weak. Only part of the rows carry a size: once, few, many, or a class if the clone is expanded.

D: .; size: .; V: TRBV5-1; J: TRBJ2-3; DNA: TGCGCCAGCAGCTTTGCCGTATCAGATACGCAGTATTTT; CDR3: CASSFAVSDTQYF
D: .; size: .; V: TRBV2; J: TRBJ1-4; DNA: TGTGCCAGCAGTCAGAACATACAGAATGAAAAACTGTTTTTT; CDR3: CASSQNIQNEKLFF
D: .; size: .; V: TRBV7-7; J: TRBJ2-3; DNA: TGTGCTAGCAGCCGAACTAGCACAGATACGCAGTATTTT; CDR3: CASSRTSTDTQYF
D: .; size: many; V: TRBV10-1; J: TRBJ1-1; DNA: TGCGCCAGCCGCCACCAGGGGAAAGGCACTGAAGCTTTCTTT; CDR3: CASRHQGKGTEAFF
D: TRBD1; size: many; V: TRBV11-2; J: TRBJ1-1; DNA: TGTGCCAGCAGCAGGACAGGGCTGAACACTGAAGCTTTCTTT; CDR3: CASSRTGLNTEAFF
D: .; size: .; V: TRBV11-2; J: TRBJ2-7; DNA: TGTGCCAGCAGCTCTAGGGAGCAGTACTTC; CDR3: CASSSREQYF
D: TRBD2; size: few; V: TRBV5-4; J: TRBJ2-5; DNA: TGTGCCAGCAGCTTGGGACTAGCGGGACAGGAGACCCAGTACTTC; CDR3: CASSLGLAGQETQYF
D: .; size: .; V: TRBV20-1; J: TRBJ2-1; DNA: TGCAGTGCTAGTGGCAGGGCCCTCAATGAGCAGTTCTTC; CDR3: CSASGRALNEQFF
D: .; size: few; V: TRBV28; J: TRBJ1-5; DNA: TGTGCCAGCATTACCATCGGGGACACCTATCAGCCCCAGCATTTT; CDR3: CASITIGDTYQPQHF
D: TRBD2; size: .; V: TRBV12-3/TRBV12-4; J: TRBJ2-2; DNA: TGTGCCAGCAGCCACGGAACGGGACTAGCGGTGAACACCGGGGAGCTGTTTTTT; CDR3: CASSHGTGLAVNTGELFF
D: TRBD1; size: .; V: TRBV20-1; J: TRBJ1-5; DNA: TGCAGTGCTAGAGATCCGGACAGGCATCAGCCCCAGCATTTT; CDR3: CSARDPDRHQPQHF
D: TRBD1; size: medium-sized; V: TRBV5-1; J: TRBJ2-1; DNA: TGCGCCAGCAGCAGCTGGACAGGGTCGGGCAATGAGCAGTTCTTC; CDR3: CASSSWTGSGNEQFF
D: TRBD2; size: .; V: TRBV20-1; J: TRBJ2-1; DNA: TGCAGTGCTACCGAGCGGGAGGGCCGTTTCTCCTACAATGAGCAGTTCTTC; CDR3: CSATEREGRFSYNEQFF
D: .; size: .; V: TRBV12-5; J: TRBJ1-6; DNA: TGTGCTAGTGGTTTGGTACGGGCGCTCGGGGAAATTTCACCCCTCCACTTT; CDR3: CASGLVRALGEISPLHF
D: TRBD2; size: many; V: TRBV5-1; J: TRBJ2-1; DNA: TGCGCCAGCAGCTCCGGGACTAGCGACACTGAGCAGTTCTTC; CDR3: CASSSGTSDTEQFF
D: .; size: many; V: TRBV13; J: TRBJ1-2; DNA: TGTGCCAGCAGCCTGCGACAGGAAGCTAACTATGGCTACACCTTC; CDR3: CASSLRQEANYGYTF
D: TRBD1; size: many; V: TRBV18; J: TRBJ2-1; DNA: TGTGCCAGCTCACCACCGGGACAGGGAGGGGATGAGCAGTTCTTC; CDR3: CASSPPGQGGDEQFF
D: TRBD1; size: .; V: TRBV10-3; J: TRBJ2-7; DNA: TGTGCCATCAGTGACCCGACAGGGGTCGAGCAGTACTTC; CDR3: CAISDPTGVEQYF
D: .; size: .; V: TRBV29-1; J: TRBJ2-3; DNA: TGCAGCGTTGATCCGACAGGGCGGGACACAGATACGCAGTATTTT; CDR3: CSVDPTGRDTDTQYF
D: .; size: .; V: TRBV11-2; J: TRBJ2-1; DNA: TGTGCCAGCAGCGCCCGGGACGCTGAGCAGTTCTTC; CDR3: CASSARDAEQFF
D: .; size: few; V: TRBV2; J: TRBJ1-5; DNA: TGTGCCAGCAGTGAAGACAACAATCAGCCCCAGCATTTT; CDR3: CASSEDNNQPQHF
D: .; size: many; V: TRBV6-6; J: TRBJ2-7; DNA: TGTGCCAGCAGACCGGACAGCTTCCACGAGCAGTACTTC; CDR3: CASRPDSFHEQYF
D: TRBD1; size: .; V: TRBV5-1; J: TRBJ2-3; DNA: TGCGCCAGCCGGATCCGGACAGGGGCTGCAGATACGCAGTATTTT; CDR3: CASRIRTGAADTQYF
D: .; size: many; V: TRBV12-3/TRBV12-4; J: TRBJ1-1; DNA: TGTGCCAGCTCCCGTCCAGATAGCTGGGAAGCTTTCTTT; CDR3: CASSRPDSWEAFF
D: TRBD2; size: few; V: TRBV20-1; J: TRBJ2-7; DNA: TGCAGTGCTAGCTCATCGGAGGGGGGACTAGCGGCTTCGTACGAGCAGTACTTC; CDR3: CSASSSEGGLAASYEQYF
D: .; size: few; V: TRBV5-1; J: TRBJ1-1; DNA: TGCGCCAGCAGCTTGGACTTTGTTGAAGCTTTCTTT; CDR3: CASSLDFVEAFF
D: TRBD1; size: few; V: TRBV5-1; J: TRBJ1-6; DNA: TGCGCCAGCAGCCCATGGACAGGGGGCGCTTCACCCCTCCACTTT; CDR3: CASSPWTGGASPLHF
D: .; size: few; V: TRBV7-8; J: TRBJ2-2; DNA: TGTGCCAGCAGCTTAGCTGTGGCAGGGGATCGGGCCGGGGAGCTGTTTTTT; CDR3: CASSLAVAGDRAGELFF
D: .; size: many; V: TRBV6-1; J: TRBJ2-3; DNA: TGTGCCAGCAGTGAAAGCGGACGCACAGATACGCAGTATTTT; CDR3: CASSESGRTDTQYF
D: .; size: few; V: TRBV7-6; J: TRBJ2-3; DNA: TGTGCCAGCAGCTCCCCGGGGCCAGATACGCAGTATTTT; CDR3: CASSSPGPDTQYF
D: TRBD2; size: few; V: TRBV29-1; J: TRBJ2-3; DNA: TGCAGCGTGCTACTTCTAGCGGGAGCCACAGATACGCAGTATTTT; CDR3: CSVLLLAGATDTQYF
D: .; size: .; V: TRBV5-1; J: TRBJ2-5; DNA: TGCGCCAGCAGCAAGGGGAGCCCCCAAGAGACCCAGTACTTC; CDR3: CASSKGSPQETQYF
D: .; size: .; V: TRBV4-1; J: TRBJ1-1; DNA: TGCGCCAGCAGCCAAGATTCGGACACTGAAGCTTTCTTT; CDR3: CASSQDSDTEAFF
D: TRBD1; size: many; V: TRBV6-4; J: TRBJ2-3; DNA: TGTGCCAGCAGCCGAGGGGGCGCTGGGAGAGATACGCAGTATTTT; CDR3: CASSRGGAGRDTQYF
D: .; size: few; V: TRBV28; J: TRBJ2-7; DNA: TGTGCCAGCAGGGAAGAAGGGGGTCGTACCTCCTACGAGCAGTACTTC; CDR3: CASREEGGRTSYEQYF
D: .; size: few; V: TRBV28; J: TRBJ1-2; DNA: TGTGCCAGCAGTCCGATCCAGGGAAGCGGTGGCTACACCTTC; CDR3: CASSPIQGSGGYTF
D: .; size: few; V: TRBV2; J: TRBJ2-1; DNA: TGTGCCAGCAGTGAAGAGGGTAGCCTCAGGCCTAATGAGCAGTTCTTC; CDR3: CASSEEGSLRPNEQFF
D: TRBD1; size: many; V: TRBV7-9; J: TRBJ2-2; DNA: TGTGCCAGCAGCCCAAGATCCGGGACAGGGGGCTCCGGGGAGCTGTTTTTT; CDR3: CASSPRSGTGGSGELFF
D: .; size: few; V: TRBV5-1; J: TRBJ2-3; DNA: TGCGCCAGCAGCTTTTTCGCCAGGACTAGCACAGATACGCAGTATTTT; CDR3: CASSFFARTSTDTQYF
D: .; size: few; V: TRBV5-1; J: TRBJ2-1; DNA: TGCGCCAGCAGCTTTTTGGGGGTCAATGAGCAGTTCTTC; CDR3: CASSFLGVNEQFF
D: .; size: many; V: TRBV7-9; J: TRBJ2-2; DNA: TGTGCCAGCAGCCCCGGGACGGAGAACACCGGGGAGCTGTTTTTT; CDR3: CASSPGTENTGELFF
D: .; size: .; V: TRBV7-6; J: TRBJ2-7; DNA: TGTGCCAGCAGCTTAGGCCCGCGACAGACGGGCCCCTACGAGCAGTACTTC; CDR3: CASSLGPRQTGPYEQYF
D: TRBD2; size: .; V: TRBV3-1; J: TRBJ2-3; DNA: TGTGCCAGCAGCCACACTAGCGGGAGGGCCAGGGCAGATACGCAGTATTTT; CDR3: CASSHTSGRARADTQYF
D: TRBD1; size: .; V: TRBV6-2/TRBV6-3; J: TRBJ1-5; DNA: TGTGCCAGCAGTTACTCGGACAGGGGAGGTCAGCCCCAGCATTTT; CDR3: CASSYSDRGGQPQHF
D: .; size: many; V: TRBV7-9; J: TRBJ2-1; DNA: TGTGCCAGCAGCTTAGCGGGAGGTCGCTATGAGCAGTTCTTC; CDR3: CASSLAGGRYEQFF
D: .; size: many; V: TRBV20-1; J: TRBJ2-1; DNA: TGCAGTGCTAGAAACAGGGTGTTTGAGCAGTTCTTC; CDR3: CSARNRVFEQFF
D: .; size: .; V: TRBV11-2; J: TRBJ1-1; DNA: TGTGCCAGCAGCTTAGTTAGCGGTAACACTGAAGCTTTCTTT; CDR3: CASSLVSGNTEAFF
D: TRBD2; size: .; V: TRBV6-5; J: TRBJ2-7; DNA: TGTGCCAGCAGTATTAGCGGGAACCACGAGCAGTACTTC; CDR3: CASSISGNHEQYF
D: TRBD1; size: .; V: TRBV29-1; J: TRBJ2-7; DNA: TGCAGCGTTGAGGGACAGGGGACGGCTGAGCAGTACTTC; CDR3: CSVEGQGTAEQYF